These T cell receptor beta chains were read from a single sample in a study of T cells in narcolepsy. Profiling relied on immunoSEQ multiplex PCR, and the TCRdb table lists in-frame clones only, not all of them. Among approximately 26,000 clones listed, about four fifths were seen once. The sequencing sample was made of memory (CD45RA-) CD4+ T cells from blood. These receptors originate from a human donor in good health. CDR3s include the opening cysteine and the closing phenylalanine or tryptophan. D genes are given only for firm matches. Size values are once, few and many counts, or a class for expanded clones, and some rows have none.

V,J,D,size,CDR3,DNA
TRBV19,TRBJ1-2,TRBD1,few,CASSRDRGDYGYTF,TGTGCCAGTAGCCGGGACAGGGGAGACTATGGCTACACCTTC
TRBV30,TRBJ1-1,TRBD1,.,CARTGVNTEAFF,TGTGCCAGGACAGGGGTTAACACTGAAGCTTTCTTT
TRBV9,TRBJ2-1,TRBD2,.,CASSVGTSAVGEQFF,TGTGCCAGCAGCGTCGGGACTAGCGCCGTCGGTGAGCAGTTCTTC
TRBV9,TRBJ1-1,TRBD1,.,CASSLSPGGLNTEAFF,TGTGCCAGCAGCCTTTCCCCAGGGGGCCTGAACACTGAAGCTTTCTTT
TRBV9,TRBJ1-2,.,.,CARSRQQTNYGYTF,TGTGCCAGATCCCGCCAGCAGACTAACTATGGCTACACCTTC
TRBV5-1,TRBJ2-7,TRBD2,.,CASSLLWARTSGSSYEQYF,TGCGCCAGCAGCCTGCTGTGGGCCCGAACTAGCGGATCTTCCTACGAGCAGTACTTC
TRBV5-1,TRBJ1-4,.,.,CASSSKSSGEKLFF,TGCGCCAGCAGCTCAAAGTCTTCCGGTGAAAAACTGTTTTTT
TRBV5-4,TRBJ2-2,TRBD2,.,CASSRLPGLAGAGELFF,TGTGCCAGCAGCCGCCTACCGGGACTAGCTGGAGCCGGGGAGCTGTTTTTT
TRBV2,TRBJ2-7,.,.,CASSEFDKITGTHEQYF,TGTGCCAGCAGTGAATTCGACAAGATAACAGGGACGCACGAGCAGTACTTC
TRBV28,TRBJ2-5,.,once,CASKFPGSRQETQYF,TGTGCCAGCAAGTTTCCGGGGTCTAGGCAAGAGACCCAGTACTTC
TRBV2,TRBJ1-4,TRBD1,once,CASRWTGGNEKLFF,TGTGCCAGCAGATGGACAGGGGGTAATGAAAAACTGTTTTTT
TRBV6-5,TRBJ1-4,TRBD1,once,CASSFTGGADEKLFF,TGTGCCAGCAGTTTTACAGGGGGCGCGGATGAAAAACTGTTTTTT
TRBV27,TRBJ2-2,TRBD1,.,CASRFSQGAAYTGELFF,TGTGCCAGCAGATTCTCACAGGGGGCCGCGTACACCGGGGAGCTGTTTTTT
TRBV7-6,TRBJ2-7,.,.,CASSVADPAYEQYF,TGTGCCAGCAGCGTAGCGGACCCTGCCTACGAGCAGTACTTC
TRBV6-1,TRBJ1-1,.,.,CASRLRDGEAFF,TGTGCCAGCAGACTCAGGGACGGTGAAGCTTTCTTT
TRBV7-8,TRBJ2-2,.,.,CASTPSRREYTGELFF,TGTGCCAGCACACCTTCCCGGCGGGAATACACCGGGGAGCTGTTTTTT
TRBV2,TRBJ1-2,TRBD1,.,CASSQGALGYTF,TGTGCCAGCAGTCAGGGGGCGCTTGGCTACACCTTC
TRBV7-8,TRBJ1-5,.,.,CASSLRDINSNQPQHF,TGTGCCAGCAGCCTGCGGGACATAAATAGCAATCAGCCTCAGCATTTT
TRBV7-2,TRBJ1-2,.,.,CASSVNRVGGYTF,TGTGCCAGCAGCGTAAACAGGGTCGGTGGCTACACCTTC
TRBV5-6,TRBJ2-2,.,.,CASSLYLQVTGELFF,TGTGCCAGCAGCTTGTATCTCCAGGTCACCGGGGAGCTGTTTTTT
TRBV5-6,TRBJ1-6,.,.,CASSLDTRRDSPLHF,TGTGCCAGCAGCTTGGACACCCGTCGGGATTCACCCCTCCACTTT
TRBV7-3,TRBJ2-3,TRBD2,.,CASSSSGGRTDTQYF,TGTGCCAGCAGCTCCAGCGGGGGACGCACAGATACGCAGTATTTT
TRBV6-1,TRBJ1-6,TRBD1,.,CASRGETGFGSPLHF,TGTGCCAGCAGAGGGGAGACAGGGTTTGGGTCACCCCTCCACTTT
TRBV28,TRBJ2-3,.,.,CASSTPEGSQRADTQYF,TGTGCCAGCAGTACTCCGGAGGGCAGCCAGCGCGCAGATACGCAGTATTTT
TRBV15,TRBJ2-5,.,.,CATRRRIKETQYF,TGTGCCACCAGACGACGGATAAAAGAGACCCAGTACTTC
TRBV11-2,TRBJ2-3,.,.,CASSSRRTDTQYF,TGTGCCAGCAGCTCGCGTCGCACAGATACGCAGTATTTT
TRBV14,TRBJ2-5,TRBD2,.,CASSKLGLAGETQYF,TGTGCCAGCAGCAAGCTGGGACTAGCGGGAGAGACCCAGTACTTC
TRBV18,TRBJ1-6,.,.,CASSPRVGSYNSPLHF,TGTGCCAGCTCACCCCGGGTGGGGTCCTATAATTCACCCCTCCACTTT
TRBV4-3,TRBJ2-1,TRBD2,.,CASSQGGGPQFF,TGCGCCAGCAGCCAAGGCGGGGGGCCGCAGTTCTTC
TRBV6-6,TRBJ2-3,TRBD2,.,CASTPAGRDTQYF,TGTGCCAGCACACCAGCGGGAAGAGATACGCAGTATTTT
TRBV6-1,TRBJ2-1,.,.,CASSADDSSYNEQFF,TGTGCCAGCAGTGCGGATGACAGCTCCTACAATGAGCAGTTCTTC
TRBV5-1,TRBJ2-2,TRBD2,.,CASTGLAGVTGELFF,TGCGCCAGCACCGGACTAGCGGGAGTGACCGGGGAGCTGTTTTTT
TRBV28,TRBJ1-3,.,.,CASLAQGSKNTIYF,TGTGCCAGCCTCGCCCAGGGTTCAAAAAACACCATATATTTT
TRBV7-2,TRBJ1-6,.,.,CASIGGNSYNSPLHF,TGTGCCAGCATCGGGGGGAACTCCTATAATTCACCCCTCCACTTT
TRBV6-5,TRBJ2-5,.,.,CASSYPGIGGEQYF,TGTGCCAGCAGTTACCCTGGAATAGGGGGTGAGCAGTACTTC
TRBV12-5,TRBJ1-1,.,.,CASGLVALSGRRNTEAFF,TGTGCTAGTGGTTTGGTAGCTCTCTCCGGACGGCGGAACACTGAAGCTTTCTTT
TRBV6-1,TRBJ1-6,.,.,CASSPPETGGSPLHF,TGTGCCAGCAGTCCTCCTGAGACAGGAGGTTCACCCCTCCACTTT
TRBV6-6,TRBJ1-1,TRBD1,.,CASSYSGTGNTEAFF,TGTGCCAGCAGTTACTCCGGGACAGGGAACACTGAAGCTTTCTTT
TRBV4-1,TRBJ1-3,.,few,CASSQALRESYGNTIYF,TGCGCCAGCAGCCAAGCCTTGAGGGAAAGCTATGGAAACACCATATATTTT
TRBV28,TRBJ2-6,.,.,CASTGQAYSGANVLTF,TGTGCCAGCACTGGCCAGGCCTACTCTGGGGCCAACGTCCTGACTTTC
TRBV4-3,TRBJ2-7,.,.,CASSQDLRDYEQYF,TGCGCCAGCAGCCAAGATCTTAGGGACTACGAGCAGTACTTC
TRBV6-1,TRBJ1-1,.,few,CASRITGSKAFF,TGTGCCAGCAGGATCACAGGGTCGAAAGCTTTCTTT
TRBV28,TRBJ2-7,.,.,CASSSWSYEQYF,TGTGCCAGCAGCTCTTGGTCCTACGAGCAGTACTTC
TRBV6-1,TRBJ2-5,TRBD2,.,CASKLILAGQETQYF,TGTGCCAGCAAATTAATCCTAGCGGGCCAAGAGACCCAGTACTTC
TRBV10-3,TRBJ1-5,TRBD1,.,CAISTNDRGSNQPQHF,TGTGCCATCAGCACAAACGACAGGGGTAGCAATCAGCCCCAGCATTTT
TRBV7-8,TRBJ2-2,TRBD1,.,CASSSIQGVAGELFF,TGTGCCAGCAGCTCAATTCAGGGGGTTGCCGGGGAGCTGTTTTTT
TRBV30,TRBJ1-1,.,.,CAWSVNRDTEAFF,TGTGCCTGGAGTGTAAACAGGGACACTGAAGCTTTCTTT